Listed here is a single T cell receptor beta chain. Its antigen is not known. The repertoire was sequenced with immunoSEQ multiplex PCR; TCRdb's copy has only in-frame clones and lacks some. The sample gives 72,000 or so clones, 80% of which show up once; 0.95% to 1.5% is in the top ten. These data belong to a study of OX40 agonist ivuxolimab in advanced cancers. Study-wide background: A male proportion of 82.7% was recorded, with mean age 60 years and range 23 to 79. Study-wide findings and caveats: Clonal expansion was seen in CD4+ and CD8+ blood T cells by week 6 at 0.1 to 3.0 mg/kg.

V was shortened by 6 bases and J by 4 bases, with 15 bases between the two germline ends. The germline V gene has CDR1 MNHNS and CDR2 SASEGT. The CDR3 is made up of 14 amino acids. The V gene is TRBV6-1, the J gene TRBJ1-2; a weak D match, TRBD1 (6 bases). The receptor's source is an adult with an advanced solid tumor such as melanoma, head and neck, liver or kidney cancer. The material sequenced was CD4+ or CD8+ T cells sorted from blood, taken in a trial of the OX40 agonist ivuxolimab. The CDR3 loop is CASRGGAQGYGYTF. The CDR3 nucleotides read TGTGCCAGCAGGGGGGGGGCACAGGGCTATGGCTACACCTTC.